The TCR beta chain under discussion was sequenced for a study of Graves' ophthalmopathy and Graves' hyperthyroidism. Study results and limitations: Ophthalmopathy versus stable hyperthyroidism: 13-signature model gave just under 90% sensitivity, 81.08% specificity.

This clonotype was seen many times. Its target is not known. None of the included patients had other autoimmune diseases, uncontrolled infections, pregnancy or lactation, as these led to exclusion. Physicians reached a diagnosis by relying on clinical symptoms, serum thyroxine, TRAb, thyroid ultrasound and orbital computed tomography. The authors amplified TCR beta CDR3 regions from RNA transcripts. An initial RT-PCR round employing HTBI primers preceded a second-round multiplex PCR. TCRdb passed the multiplex PCR reads through MiXCR, listing each CDR3 protein once. The data show about 380,000 distinct CDR3 sequences, 15% seen once. Germline V CDR1 and CDR2: DFQATT, SNEGSKA (reference sequence). The CDR3 length is 13 residues. Trimming removed 5 bases at V and 4 bases at J, with 14 bases between.

The TCR was taken from a woman younger than 30 with stable Graves' hyperthyroidism. The chain couples TRBV20-1 to TRBJ1-2; perhaps TRBD1 as D (5 bases). The sequencing input was peripheral blood. CDR3 sequence reads: CSADPGLGYGYTF. CDR3 nucleotide sequence: TGCAGTGCTGATCCGGGACTGGGCTATGGCTACACCTTC.